These 29 T cell receptor beta chains share one sample of origin, sequenced in a study of blood T cell repertoires in COVID-19. TCRdb's copy holds only in-frame clones and misses some; the assay was immunoSEQ multiplex PCR. In the table there are about 110,000 clones, around 75% of which are singletons. The sequencing input was peripheral blood. These receptors all stem from a human donor with acute or convalescent COVID-19. The donor label of this sample is uncertain.

A single count supports this clone. This rearrangement joins TRBV12-5 to TRBJ2-7; TRBD1 aligns across 9 bases. Per germline, CDR1 LGHNT and CDR2 FRNRAP. This CDR3 region has 16 residues. J was trimmed by 6 bases and V by 1 base; bases with no gene match: 10. The chain's CDR3 is CASGLAITGQGGEQYF. The CDR3 bases are TGTGCTAGTGGTTTGGCGATCACGGGACAGGGCGGCGAGCAGTACTTC.

The chain links TRBV5-1 to TRBJ2-5; D is ambiguous. The length of the CDR3 is 12 residues. Germline CDR1 SGHRS, CDR2 YFSETQ. With 4 bases removed from V and 5 bases from J, the gap between germline ends came to 9 bases. The CDR3 region is CASSRSWETQYF. CDR3 coding DNA: TGCGCCAGCAGCCGAAGCTGGGAGACCCAGTACTTC.

This chain connects TRBV7-8 to TRBJ2-2; 10 bases align to TRBD2. With 5 bases clipped from V and 10 bases from J, the junction kept 10 bases outside the gene matches. Per germline, CDR1 SGHVS and CDR2 FQNEAQ. The CDR3 sequence is 15 residues long. The CDR3 is CASSLRTSGVEELFF. The CDR3, as DNA: TGTGCCAGCAGCCTACGGACTAGCGGCGTTGAGGAGCTGTTTTTT.

At least ten counts were recorded for this clone. V and J are TRBV4-1 and TRBJ2-1, with 10 bases identical to TRBD2. The CDR3 covers 16 residues. J lost 7 bases, V lost 3 bases, and 9 bases had no gene match. Germline V gene sequence: CDR1 MGHRA, CDR2 YSYEKL. The CDR3, as DNA: TGCGCCAGCAGCCATCCCAGAGCGGGGGGGTGGAATGAGCAGTTCTTC. This sequence encodes CASSHPRAGGWNEQFF.

This clone was found once. This chain links TRBV11-2 with TRBJ2-1, with TRBD2 matching 7 bases. Trimming cost V 5 bases and J 7 bases; bases outside gene matches: 17. Germline loops: CDR1 SGHAT, CDR2 FQNNGV. The CDR3 loop spans 17 amino acids. The CDR3 bases are TGTGCCAGCAGCCCGAGGGGCAGGGCAGCGGGGCGGAATGAGCAGTTCTTC. Amino acid sequence: CASSPRGRAAGRNEQFF.

J is TRBJ2-3 and V is TRBV7-3, with 9 positions matching TRBD2. The trim removed 1 base at V and 0 bases at J, leaving 8 bases unmatched. CDR1 is SGHTA and CDR2 is FQGTGA in the germline V gene. The CDR3 has 18 residues. In DNA, the CDR3 is TGTGCCAGCAGCTTAAGGAGTAGCGGGGGTACTAGCACAGATACGCAGTATTTT. This translates into CASSLRSSGGTSTDTQYF. Full variable domain (missing parts from reference TRBV7-3 and TRBJ2-3): GAGVSQTPSNKVTEKGKYVELRCDPISGHTALYWYRQSLGQGPEFLIYFQGTGAADDSGLPNDRFFAVRPEGSVSTLKIQRTERGDSAVYLCASSLRSSGGTSTDTQYFGPGTRLTVL.

V gene TRBV3-1 (or the pseudogene TRBV3-2) combines with J gene TRBJ2-5; 7 bases agree with TRBD2. V lost 4 bases to trimming and J lost 5 bases; unmatched junction nucleotides: 10. Germline V gene sequence: CDR1 LGHDT, CDR2 YNNKEL (reference sequence). The CDR3 covers 15 residues. CDR3: CASSPGLIFWETQYF. The CDR3, as DNA: TGTGCCAGCAGCCCGGGACTAATATTTTGGGAGACCCAGTACTTC.

Only a few counts were recorded for this clone. This chain joins TRBV18 and TRBJ1-2, with D possibly being TRBD1 (5 bases). The germline V gene has CDR1 KGHSH and CDR2 LQKENI. The CDR3 spans 12 residues. Trimming removed 1 base at V and 6 bases at J, with 6 bases between. CDR3 bases: TGTGCCAGCTCACCACAGGGGAATGGCTACACCTTC. Its translation: CASSPQGNGYTF.

The chain employs TRBV29-1 and TRBJ2-4; D may be TRBD1 (6 bases). The CDR3 spans 13 residues. Trimming took 6 bases from V and 1 from J, leaving 10 bases between them. Per the germline V gene, CDR1 is SQVTM and CDR2 is ANQGSEA. CDR3: CSVTQGAKNIQYF. The DNA of the CDR3 is TGCAGCGTAACCCAGGGGGCCAAAAACATTCAGTACTTC.

This chain joins TRBV3-1 (or the pseudogene TRBV3-2) and TRBJ2-2, with 11 nucleotides matching TRBD1. The ends lost 4 bases at V and 7 bases at J; junction bases unmatched: 8. The V gene's germline CDR1 is LGHDT and CDR2 YNNKEL (reference sequence). CDR3 size: 16 residues. The CDR3 DNA reads as TGTGCCAGCAGCCTTTGGACAGGGGGCGCCGTCGGGGAGCTGTTTTTT. Its protein is CASSLWTGGAVGELFF.

This clone was counted only a few times. The chain links TRBV6-4 to TRBJ1-2; 9 nucleotides align to TRBD1. CDR3 length: 14 amino acids. Germline V gene data show CDR1 as MRHNA and CDR2 as SNTAGT. The V segment lost 5 bases and the J segment 4 bases; nucleotides outside the gene matches: 5. DNA for the CDR3: TGTGCCAGCAGTCCCGGGGGACAGGGCTATGGCTACACCTTC. This sequence encodes CASSPGGQGYGYTF.

The chain links TRBV4-1 to TRBJ1-2; 10 positions agree with TRBD1. The J segment lost 2 bases and the V segment lost 6 bases, leaving 9 bases of the junction unmatched. Germline V gene data show CDR1 as MGHRA and CDR2 as YSYEKL. The CDR3 length is 16 residues. CDR3 protein: CASRPGPTGGNYGYTF. CDR3 in DNA: TGCGCCAGCAGACCGGGGCCGACAGGGGGCAACTATGGCTACACCTTC.

This chain links TRBV28 with TRBJ1-1; the D gene is possibly TRBD1 (5 bases). Trimming removed 3 bases at V and 0 bases at J, with 8 bases between. Germline values: CDR1 MDHEN, CDR2 SYDVKM. CDR3 length: 14 amino acids. The CDR3 DNA is TGTGCCAGCAGTTTGGGGACTATGAACACTGAAGCTTTCTTT. Protein sequence: CASSLGTMNTEAFF.

This chain joins TRBV5-4 and TRBJ1-6; D might be TRBD1 (6 bases). CDR1 and CDR2 from the germline V gene are SGHNT and YYREEE (reference sequence). The CDR3 totals 18 residues. V was shortened by 5 bases and J by 0 bases, with 18 bases between the two germline ends. CDR3 residues: CASRYSSGGPSYNSPLHF. The CDR3 nucleotides read TGTGCCAGCAGATATTCCAGCGGGGGGCCCTCCTATAATTCACCCCTCCACTTT.

The chain employs TRBV14 and TRBJ1-3; D might be TRBD1 (6 bases). The V end was cut by 4 bases, the J end by 0 bases, with 13 bases between. This CDR3 spans 16 amino acids. Germline lookup yields CDR1 SGHDN and CDR2 FVKESK. CDR3 DNA sequence: TGTGCCAGCAGCCGAAACAGGGCCTCCTCTGGAAACACCATATATTTT. Amino acids: CASSRNRASSGNTIYF.

This chain connects TRBV13 to TRBJ1-1, with TRBD1 matching over 9 bases. The CDR3 runs 15 residues. Germline values: CDR1 PRHDT, CDR2 FYEKMQ (reference sequence). The V segment lost 5 bases and the J segment 0 bases; nucleotides outside the gene matches: 4. CDR3 sequence (DNA): TGTGCCAGCAGCCCCGGGACAGGGCTGAACACTGAAGCTTTCTTT. This gives the protein CASSPGTGLNTEAFF.

This clone was detected only once. The V call is TRBV11-2, the J call TRBJ2-5; a weak D match, TRBD1 (6 bases). Per germline, CDR1 SGHAT and CDR2 FQNNGV. V was cut by 5 bases and J by 4 bases, with 23 bases left in between. This CDR3 has 17 residues. This chain's CDR3 is CASSPLTMTGPRETQYF. As DNA, the CDR3 is TGTGCCAGCAGCCCCCTAACGATGACAGGCCCAAGAGAGACCCAGTACTTC.

The CDR3 spells CASSLQTGRAFF. CDR3 sequence (DNA): TGCGCCAGCAGCCTTCAGACAGGGCGAGCTTTCTTT. The J gene is TRBJ1-1, the V gene TRBV4-1, with 7 nucleotides matching TRBD1. Trimming removed 4 bases from V and 10 bases from J; junction bases left unmatched: 6. The CDR3 runs 12 residues. Germline CDR1 and CDR2: MGHRA and YSYEKL.

This chain joins TRBV30 and TRBJ1-3, with 9 bases that match TRBD1. Germline CDR1 reads GTSNPN; CDR2 reads SVGIG (reference sequence). This CDR3 spans 13 amino acids. V lost 5 bases, J lost 4 bases, and 3 bases stayed unmatched. The DNA of the CDR3 is TGTGCCTGGGGACAGGGGTGGGGAAACACCATATATTTT. The encoded protein is CAWGQGWGNTIYF.

This clone was found a few times. J is TRBJ1-2 and V is TRBV9; D perhaps matches TRBD1 (6 bases). The germline V gene encodes CDR1 SGDLS and CDR2 YYNGEE. Trimming pared 2 bases from V and 3 bases from J, leaving 11 bases between. This CDR3 has 14 residues. Here the CDR3 reads CASSVDRPDYGYTF. The DNA of the CDR3 is TGTGCCAGCAGCGTCGACAGGCCTGACTATGGCTACACCTTC. Together with reference TRBV9 and TRBJ1-2, the CDR3 gives the full variable domain: DSGVTQTPKHLITATGQRVTLRCSPRSGDLSVYWYQQSLDQGLQFLIQYYNGEERAKGNILERFSAQQFPDLHSELNLSSLELGDSALYFCASSVDRPDYGYTFGSGTRLTVV.

The chain is built from TRBV28 and TRBJ1-1; D may be TRBD1 (6 bases). V was trimmed by 6 bases and J by 0 bases, leaving 14 bases between them. CDR3 length: 15 amino acids. In germline, CDR1 is MDHEN, CDR2 SYDVKM. The CDR3 sequence: CASRPAGTLNTEAFF. The CDR3 DNA is TGTGCCAGCAGGCCTGCCGGGACACTGAACACTGAAGCTTTCTTT.

The rearrangement uses TRBV12-3 or TRBV12-4 and TRBJ1-2, with D possibly being TRBD1 (5 bases). Trimming pared 4 bases from V and 4 bases from J, leaving 10 bases between. The CDR3 has 13 residues. The CDR3 here is CASSSSGTYGYTF. The CDR3 nucleotides are TGTGCCAGCAGTTCCAGCGGGACCTATGGCTACACCTTC.

This chain connects TRBV27 to TRBJ1-1; D may be TRBD1 (5 bases). The germline V and J ends were trimmed by 3 bases and 1 base, with 12 bases remaining between them. This CDR3 contains 15 residues. In germline, CDR1 is MNHEY, CDR2 SMNVEV (reference sequence). This CDR3 reads CASSFKARANTEAFF. Written as DNA, the CDR3 is TGTGCCAGCAGTTTTAAGGCCAGGGCGAACACTGAAGCTTTCTTT.

V is TRBV18 and J is TRBJ2-7, with 8 bases aligning to TRBD2. CDR1 is KGHSH, CDR2 LQKENI, per germline. The length of the CDR3 is 16 residues. V dropped 5 bases and J dropped 3; count of bases not matched to a gene: 12. CDR3 residues: CASSSVPGLVSYEQYF. Here the CDR3 DNA reads TGTGCCAGCTCATCCGTCCCGGGACTAGTTAGCTACGAGCAGTACTTC.

This chain uses TRBV15 with TRBJ2-7; a possible D gene is TRBD1 (6 bases). Per the germline V gene, CDR1 is LNHNV and CDR2 is YYDKDF (reference sequence). With 4 bases removed from V and 0 bases from J, the gap between germline ends came to 13 bases. The CDR3 is 15 amino acids. As DNA, the CDR3 is TGTGCCACCAGCATCGAACAGGGTAACTCCTACGAGCAGTACTTC. Encoded protein: CATSIEQGNSYEQYF.

V gene TRBV7-9 combines with J gene TRBJ1-5; D is unclear. This CDR3 contains 13 residues. Trimming cost V 5 bases and J 2 bases, with 7 bases left between them. The germline CDR1 and CDR2 sequences are SEHNR and FQNEAQ (reference sequence). The DNA for the CDR3 is TGTGCCAGCAGCACAATGGGCAATCAGCCCCAGCATTTT. Residues: CASSTMGNQPQHF. Complete variable domain (other parts from reference TRBV7-9 and TRBJ1-5): DTGVSQNPRHKITKRGQNVTFRCDPISEHNRLYWYRQTLGQGPEFLTYFQNEAQLEKSRLLSDRFSAERPKGSFSTLEIQRTEQGDSAMYLCASSTMGNQPQHFGDGTRLSIL.

CDR3 in amino acids: CASSRDSYGYTF. Here the CDR3 DNA reads TGTGCCAGCAGTCGGGATTCTTATGGCTACACCTTC. This chain joins TRBV2 and TRBJ1-2; the D is unclear. This CDR3 is built from 12 residues. Per germline, CDR1 SNHLY and CDR2 FYNNEI. V was shortened by 5 bases and J by 5 bases, with 9 bases between the two germline ends.

The chain has TRBV28 and TRBJ2-3, with 9 bases matching TRBD1. The junction had 4 bases not matched to a gene; V was cut back by 4 bases and J by 2 bases. This CDR3 has 15 residues. CDR1 MDHEN and CDR2 SYDVKM come from the germline V gene. CDR3 loop: CASSSGQGDTDTQYF. The CDR3 nucleotides are TGTGCCAGCAGTTCGGGACAGGGAGACACAGATACGCAGTATTTT. The entire variable domain, with the rest obtained from reference TRBV28 and TRBJ2-3, is as follows: DVKVTQSSRYLVKRTGEKVFLECVQDMDHENMFWYRQDPGLGLRLIYFSYDVKMKEKGDIPEGYSVSREKKERFSLILESASTNQTSMYLCASSSGQGDTDTQYFGPGTRLTVL.

As regards this clone: This specimen includes other DNA sequences encoding the same CDR3. The chain is built from TRBV6-5 and TRBJ2-7; TRBD2 aligns across 9 bases. The germline V gene encodes CDR1 MNHEY and CDR2 SVGAGI. Trimming removed 0 bases from V and 4 bases from J; junction bases left unmatched: 1. The CDR3 contains 14 residues. The CDR3 region is CASSYSSGGYEQYF. In nucleotides, the CDR3 is TGTGCCAGCAGTTACTCAAGCGGGGGGTACGAGCAGTACTTC.